These T cell receptor beta chains were read from a single sample in a study of T cell responses to AZD1222 COVID-19 vaccine. Measured with immunoSEQ multiplex PCR; TCRdb has only the in-frame clones, and not every one. The table includes fewer than 150,000 clones, around nine tenths detected once. Sequenced here: peripheral blood, sampled on day 0 of AZD1222 vaccination. All receptors come from an adult in good health. Both conserved end residues are part of each CDR3. The D gene is left open where the match is weak. Clone size appears in some rows only: once, few, many, or a class for an expanded clone.

CDR3: CASTNLAPYEQFF
DNA: TGTGCCAGCACGAACCTGGCTCCTTATGAGCAGTTCTTC
V: TRBV27
length: 13
D: -
J: TRBJ2-1
size: -

CDR3: CSVEVENEIYEQYF
DNA: TGCAGCGTTGAGGTCGAGAACGAGATCTACGAGCAGTACTTC
V: TRBV29-1
length: 14
D: -
J: TRBJ2-7
size: -

CDR3: CASSITGGTEAFF
DNA: TGTGCCAGCAGTATAACAGGGGGTACTGAAGCTTTCTTT
V: TRBV12-3/TRBV12-4
length: 13
D: TRBD1
J: TRBJ1-1
size: -

CDR3: CASSLDAGNLYGYTF
DNA: TGTGCCAGCAGCTTAGACGCAGGGAATCTCTATGGCTACACCTTC
V: TRBV7-6
length: 15
D: -
J: TRBJ1-2
size: -

CDR3: CASSHKGGPLNQPQHF
DNA: TGTGCCAGCAGCCATAAAGGAGGCCCCTTAAATCAGCCCCAGCATTTT
V: TRBV4-2
length: 16
D: -
J: TRBJ1-5
size: -

CDR3: CASSPGIQPQHF
DNA: TGTGCCAGCAGTCCGGGGATTCAGCCCCAGCATTTT
V: TRBV7-8
length: 12
D: -
J: TRBJ1-5
size: -

CDR3: CAWAREEGGAGNSPLHF
DNA: TGTGCCTGGGCTCGGGAGGAAGGGGGCGCGGGTAATTCACCCCTCCACTTT
V: TRBV30
length: 17
D: TRBD1
J: TRBJ1-6
size: few

CDR3: CATSGRENANTGELFF
DNA: TGTGCCACGTCTGGAAGAGAGAACGCGAACACCGGGGAGCTGTTTTTT
V: TRBV24-1
length: 16
D: -
J: TRBJ2-2
size: once

CDR3: CASRDGGWSGDQPQHF
DNA: TGTGCCAGCAGGGATGGAGGTTGGTCAGGGGATCAGCCCCAGCATTTT
V: TRBV28
length: 16
D: -
J: TRBJ1-5
size: -

CDR3: CASSVDAGRGLDTQYF
DNA: TGTGCCAGCAGCGTCGACGCGGGGCGGGGGTTGGATACGCAGTATTTT
V: TRBV9
length: 16
D: TRBD2
J: TRBJ2-3
size: -

CDR3: CASSQGREGYTF
DNA: TGTGCCAGCAGCCAGGGGCGGGAGGGCTACACCTTC
V: TRBV3-1/TRBV3-2
length: 12
D: -
J: TRBJ1-2
size: -

CDR3: CASSLPRDTYEQYF
DNA: TGTGCCAGCAGCTTACCCCGAGACACCTACGAGCAGTACTTC
V: TRBV7-9
length: 14
D: -
J: TRBJ2-7
size: -

CDR3: CASRNIAGGPGNEQFF
DNA: TGTGCCAGCAGGAACATAGCGGGAGGGCCCGGGAATGAGCAGTTCTTC
V: TRBV11-2
length: 16
D: TRBD2
J: TRBJ2-1
size: -

CDR3: CASSFSAGARDTQYF
DNA: TGTGCCAGTAGTTTTTCAGCGGGAGCTAGAGATACGCAGTATTTT
V: TRBV19
length: 15
D: TRBD2
J: TRBJ2-3
size: -

CDR3: CASTWQINQPQHF
DNA: TGTGCCAGCACGTGGCAGATCAATCAGCCCCAGCATTTT
V: TRBV2
length: 13
D: -
J: TRBJ1-5
size: -

CDR3: CASSSGLAFYNEQFF
DNA: TGTGCCAGCAGTTCCGGACTAGCGTTTTACAATGAGCAGTTCTTC
V: TRBV6-6
length: 15
D: TRBD2
J: TRBJ2-1
size: -

CDR3: CASRNRGGDEKLFF
DNA: TGTGCCAGCAGGAACAGGGGAGGGGATGAAAAACTGTTTTTT
V: TRBV6-5
length: 14
D: TRBD1
J: TRBJ1-4
size: once

CDR3: CASSQTGQGTEAFF
DNA: TGTGCCAGCAGCCAAACGGGACAGGGGACTGAAGCTTTCTTT
V: TRBV3-1/TRBV3-2
length: 14
D: TRBD1
J: TRBJ1-1
size: -

CDR3: CASSLGGPLNEQFF
DNA: TGTGCCAGCAGCTTAGGTGGTCCCCTCAATGAGCAGTTCTTC
V: TRBV13
length: 14
D: -
J: TRBJ2-1
size: once

CDR3: CASTTTSGAYNEQFF
DNA: TGTGCCAGTACTACGACTAGCGGAGCCTACAATGAGCAGTTCTTC
V: TRBV19
length: 15
D: TRBD2
J: TRBJ2-1
size: -

CDR3: CASRTGTAQETQYF
DNA: TGTGCCAGCAGAACCGGGACAGCTCAAGAGACCCAGTACTTC
V: TRBV7-8
length: 14
D: TRBD1
J: TRBJ2-5
size: -

CDR3: CAWSTGPESQPQHF
DNA: TGTGCCTGGAGTACAGGGCCGGAGAGTCAGCCCCAGCATTTT
V: TRBV30
length: 14
D: -
J: TRBJ1-5
size: once

CDR3: CASSPLLAGGPGEQFF
DNA: TGTGCCAGCAGTCCCCTACTAGCGGGGGGGCCGGGTGAGCAGTTCTTC
V: TRBV27
length: 16
D: TRBD2
J: TRBJ2-1
size: -

CDR3: CASSLAGTSNEQFF
DNA: TGTGCCAGCAGCTTAGCCGGGACTAGCAATGAGCAGTTCTTC
V: TRBV5-6
length: 14
D: TRBD2
J: TRBJ2-1
size: -

CDR3: CASSDVGLAQETQYF
DNA: TGTGCCAGCAGTGACGTCGGACTAGCCCAAGAGACCCAGTACTTC
V: TRBV2
length: 15
D: TRBD2
J: TRBJ2-5
size: -

CDR3: CASSNSDRGLRYGYTF
DNA: TGTGCCAGCAGTAACTCGGACAGGGGGCTTCGGTATGGCTACACCTTC
V: TRBV27
length: 16
D: TRBD1
J: TRBJ1-2
size: -

CDR3: CASGLAQGSNQPQHF
DNA: TGTGCTAGTGGTTTAGCGCAGGGTAGCAATCAGCCCCAGCATTTT
V: TRBV12-5
length: 15
D: -
J: TRBJ1-5
size: -

CDR3: CASSNWNEQFF
DNA: TGTGCCAGCAGCAATTGGAATGAGCAGTTCTTC
V: TRBV21-1
length: 11
D: -
J: TRBJ2-1
size: -

CDR3: CASSPGLAGDSAYNEQFF
DNA: TGTGCCAGCAGCCCCGGACTAGCGGGAGATAGCGCCTACAATGAGCAGTTCTTC
V: TRBV25-1
length: 18
D: TRBD2
J: TRBJ2-1
size: -

CDR3: CASGLVSYSNQPQHF
DNA: TGTGCTAGTGGTTTGGTATCTTATAGCAATCAGCCCCAGCATTTT
V: TRBV12-5
length: 15
D: -
J: TRBJ1-5
size: -

CDR3: CASSSGQITDTQYF
DNA: TGCGCCAGCAGCTCGGGACAGATCACAGATACGCAGTATTTT
V: TRBV5-1
length: 14
D: TRBD1
J: TRBJ2-3
size: -

CDR3: CASSDLAYRATNEKLFF
DNA: TGTGCCAGCAGCGACCTCGCCTATAGGGCAACTAATGAAAAACTGTTTTTT
V: TRBV7-9
length: 17
D: -
J: TRBJ1-4
size: -

CDR3: CASSQDLSGPMNTEAFF
DNA: TGCGCCAGCAGCCAAGATCTGTCAGGGCCCATGAACACTGAAGCTTTCTTT
V: TRBV4-1
length: 17
D: -
J: TRBJ1-1
size: -

CDR3: CASKDGVLSTDTQYF
DNA: TGTGCCAGCAAAGACGGCGTTCTAAGCACAGATACGCAGTATTTT
V: TRBV28
length: 15
D: -
J: TRBJ2-3
size: -

CDR3: CASSLALETQYF
DNA: TGTGCCAGCAGCTTGGCCCTGGAGACCCAGTACTTC
V: TRBV7-9
length: 12
D: -
J: TRBJ2-5
size: -

CDR3: CASDDRGDYGYTF
DNA: TGTGCCAGTGACGACAGGGGAGACTATGGCTACACCTTC
V: TRBV19
length: 13
D: TRBD1
J: TRBJ1-2
size: once

CDR3: CAWSEGWAGGYEQYF
DNA: TGTGCCTGGAGTGAGGGGTGGGCAGGGGGATACGAGCAGTACTTC
V: TRBV30
length: 15
D: TRBD1
J: TRBJ2-7
size: -

CDR3: CASSLTGGTITGELFF
DNA: TGCGCCAGCAGCTTGACGGGGGGGACAATCACCGGGGAGCTGTTTTTT
V: TRBV5-1
length: 16
D: TRBD2
J: TRBJ2-2
size: -

CDR3: CASSERTVEAFF
DNA: TGTGCCAGCAGTGAACGGACCGTTGAAGCTTTCTTT
V: TRBV12-3/TRBV12-4
length: 12
D: -
J: TRBJ1-1
size: -

CDR3: CASSLAGYTEAFF
DNA: TGTGCCAGCAGCTTAGCGGGATACACTGAAGCTTTCTTT
V: TRBV7-2
length: 13
D: -
J: TRBJ1-1
size: -

CDR3: CASSDSGTGGHNEQFF
DNA: TGTGCCAGCAGTGACTCCGGGACAGGGGGGCACAATGAGCAGTTCTTC
V: TRBV6-4
length: 16
D: TRBD1
J: TRBJ2-1
size: -

CDR3: CASSLGAGKGRSNQPQHF
DNA: TGTGCCAGCAGCTTGGGAGCAGGTAAAGGTAGGAGCAATCAGCCCCAGCATTTT
V: TRBV5-6
length: 18
D: -
J: TRBJ1-5
size: -

CDR3: CASSPDRDINNEQFF
DNA: TGTGCCAGCAGCCCCGACAGGGACATAAACAATGAGCAGTTCTTC
V: TRBV6-2/TRBV6-3
length: 15
D: TRBD1
J: TRBJ2-1
size: -

CDR3: CASSIYRNTEAFF
DNA: TGTGCCAGTAGTATTTACAGGAACACTGAAGCTTTCTTT
V: TRBV19
length: 13
D: -
J: TRBJ1-1
size: once

CDR3: CASDTRDSSYSNQPQHF
DNA: TGTGCCAGCGATACCCGGGACAGCTCGTATAGCAATCAGCCCCAGCATTTT
V: TRBV28
length: 17
D: TRBD1
J: TRBJ1-5
size: -

CDR3: CAIGSTDTQYF
DNA: TGTGCCATCGGTAGCACAGATACGCAGTATTTT
V: TRBV10-3
length: 11
D: -
J: TRBJ2-3
size: -

CDR3: CASSQNWVNTGELFF
DNA: TGTGCCAGCAGCCAGAACTGGGTGAACACCGGGGAGCTGTTTTTT
V: TRBV3-1/TRBV3-2
length: 15
D: -
J: TRBJ2-2
size: -

CDR3: CASRGTGGVNEQFF
DNA: TGTGCCAGCAGGGGGACAGGGGGAGTCAATGAGCAGTTCTTC
V: TRBV6-5
length: 14
D: TRBD1
J: TRBJ2-1
size: -

CDR3: CAWSVVGAQQTQYF
DNA: TGTGCCTGGAGTGTTGTGGGGGCTCAGCAGACCCAGTACTTC
V: TRBV30
length: 14
D: -
J: TRBJ2-5
size: -

CDR3: CASSLAQGGFTDTQYF
DNA: TGTGCCAGCAGCCTGGCCCAGGGTGGTTTTACAGATACGCAGTATTTT
V: TRBV6-6
length: 16
D: -
J: TRBJ2-3
size: -

CDR3: CASSSLGRPTYEQYF
DNA: TGTGCCAGCAGCTCCTTAGGTCGACCGACCTACGAGCAGTACTTC
V: TRBV5-6
length: 15
D: -
J: TRBJ2-7
size: few

CDR3: CASSYVAGGRADTQYF
DNA: TGTGCCAGCAGCTACGTAGCGGGGGGACGCGCAGATACGCAGTATTTT
V: TRBV9
length: 16
D: TRBD2
J: TRBJ2-3
size: once

CDR3: CASSLVSAGGTDTQYF
DNA: TGTGCCAGCAGCTTAGTGAGCGCGGGGGGCACAGATACGCAGTATTTT
V: TRBV7-2
length: 16
D: TRBD2
J: TRBJ2-3
size: -

CDR3: CASSLLQGPYEYGYTF
DNA: TGTGCCAGCAGCTTGTTACAGGGGCCGTATGAGTATGGCTACACCTTC
V: TRBV5-6
length: 16
D: TRBD1
J: TRBJ1-2
size: -

CDR3: CASSISRDRVDQPQHF
DNA: TGTGCCAGTAGTATAAGCCGGGACAGGGTGGATCAGCCCCAGCATTTT
V: TRBV19
length: 16
D: TRBD1
J: TRBJ1-5
size: -

CDR3: CASSQEGRGRHGYTF
DNA: TGCGCCAGCAGCCAAGAGGGCAGGGGGCGACATGGCTACACCTTC
V: TRBV4-1
length: 15
D: TRBD1
J: TRBJ1-2
size: -

CDR3: CASSFAGGQPDTQYF
DNA: TGTGCCAGCAGTTTTGCGGGGGGGCAGCCAGATACGCAGTATTTT
V: TRBV27
length: 15
D: TRBD2
J: TRBJ2-3
size: few

CDR3: CASSFRSGTGGGVGEAFF
DNA: TGTGCCAGCAGTTTCAGGAGTGGAACAGGGGGCGGGGTGGGTGAAGCTTTCTTT
V: TRBV27
length: 18
D: TRBD1
J: TRBJ1-1
size: -

CDR3: CASSFDRIFNQPQHF
DNA: TGTGCCAGCAGCTTTGACAGGATATTCAATCAGCCCCAGCATTTT
V: TRBV7-6
length: 15
D: -
J: TRBJ1-5
size: -

CDR3: CSVVETGSHIQYF
DNA: TGCAGCGTTGTTGAAACAGGTAGTCACATTCAGTACTTC
V: TRBV29-1
length: 13
D: -
J: TRBJ2-4
size: -